The text below deals with one T cell receptor (beta chain). The antigen remains unidentified. Across several immunoSEQ plates, the genomic DNA of each subset was split evenly. How the authors handled the data: ImmunoSEQ output lacked quality scores and full-length reads, limiting matched filtering. Profiled with immunoSEQ multiplex PCR; TCRdb holds only in-frame clones, not every one. D and trimming were read from the DNA, whereas the V and J calls and clone size are those reported in that table. The sample holds millions of clones, about 93% seen once. CD45RO-negative, CCR7-selected cells formed the naive CD8 fraction, which excluded terminally differentiated effector memory CD45RA+ cells. These data are taken from a study of shared clonotypes between healthy human individuals. Overall study findings and caveats: The four-donor shared clonotypes exceeded non-shared clonotypes in generation probability, with non-shared ones scoring lower. In the sorted subsets, rarefaction showed sequencing was incomplete despite large depth.

Between the trimmed V and J ends, which lost 0 bases and 5 bases, there was a span of 19 bases. The CDR3 has 18 amino acids. Germline V CDR1 and CDR2: LNHNV, YYDKDF (reference sequence). The chain carries TRBV15 and TRBJ2-2; a weak D match, TRBD2 (6 bases). The clonotype originates from a man between 18 and 35 years old in good health. Some clones in this sample may be carry-over from other donors' samples. The sample consisted of naive CD8+ T cells from PBMCs. This chain's CDR3 is CATSRDRGLTSLTGELFF. In DNA form, the CDR3 reads TGTGCCACCAGCAGAGATAGGGGATTGACTAGTTTAACCGGGGAGCTGTTTTTT.